The 2 T cell receptor beta chains given below trace back to one sample, sequenced in a study of T cell repertoires in cytomegalovirus infection. TCRdb reprocessed the reads with MiXCR, giving one entry per CDR3 protein. Among 150,000 to 200,000 distinct CDR3 sequences listed, approximately 15% were seen once. Sequencing input: PBMCs. Every receptor here comes from a human donor in good health (CMV status not recorded). Some clones in this sample may be carry-over from other donors' samples.

This clonotype has ten or more counts. This chain connects TRBV28 to TRBJ2-7; D gene unclear. This CDR3 contains 13 residues. With 4 bases removed from V and 1 base from J, the gap between germline ends came to 8 bases. The germline CDR1 and CDR2 sequences are MDHEN and SYDVKM. CDR3 DNA: TGTGCCAGCAGTTATCCGCCGTCCTACGAGCAGTACTTC. It translates to CASSYPPSYEQYF.

In its sample, this clonotype was seen a few times. The V and J genes are TRBV7-9 and TRBJ2-3, with 7 bases matching TRBD2. The germline V gene has CDR1 SEHNR and CDR2 FQNEAQ (reference sequence). The CDR3 runs 12 residues. V lost 10 bases, J lost 4 bases, and 5 bases stayed unmatched. As DNA, the CDR3 is TGTGCCACAGCGGGGCGGGCAGATACGCAGTATTTT. Amino acids: CATAGRADTQYF.